The clone carrying this T cell receptor (beta chain) was counted between two and nine times. Under the authors' procedure: Reference gene primer amplification yielded estimated nucleated cell counts. The data were produced by immunoSEQ multiplex PCR, yet TCRdb's version contains in-frame clones alone and is incomplete. V and J calls and clone size are as listed in that table; D and trimming were resolved from the DNA. The sample contains over 150,000 clones, around nine tenths of which appear only once. The germline V gene encodes CDR1 MNHNS and CDR2 SASEGT. Trimming stripped 3 bases from V and 6 bases from J, with 12 bases between. The CDR3 is 14 residues long. This record belongs to a study of blood T cell repertoires in COVID-19. Study details: Donors in the United States, Italy and Spain gave samples during acute or convalescent COVID-19.

The V gene is TRBV6-1, the J gene TRBJ1-5; D is possibly TRBD1 (6 bases). The sequence was obtained from a man aged 50 or older with COVID-19, enrolled during active disease. The sample taken for sequencing was peripheral blood. CDR3 bases: TGTGCCAGCAGTGAGGGGGCAGCGGCTCAGCCCCAGCATTTT. Protein product: CASSEGAAAQPQHF.